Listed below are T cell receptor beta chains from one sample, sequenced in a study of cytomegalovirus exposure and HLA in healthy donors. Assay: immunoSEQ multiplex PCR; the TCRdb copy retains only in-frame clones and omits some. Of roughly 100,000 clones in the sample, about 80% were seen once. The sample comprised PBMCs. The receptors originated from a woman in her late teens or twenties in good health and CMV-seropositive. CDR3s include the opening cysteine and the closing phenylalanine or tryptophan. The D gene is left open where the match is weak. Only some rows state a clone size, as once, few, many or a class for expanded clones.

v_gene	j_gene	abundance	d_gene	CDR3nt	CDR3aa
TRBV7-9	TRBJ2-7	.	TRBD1	TGTGCCAGCAGCTCCGGGACAGGGTTCTACGAGCAGTACTTC	CASSSGTGFYEQYF
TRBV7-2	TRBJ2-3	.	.	TGTGCCAGCAGCTTAGTCGTCGATACGCAGTATTTT	CASSLVVDTQYF
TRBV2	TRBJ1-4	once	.	TGTGCCAGCAGGATCGACAGTAGTAATGAAAAACTGTTTTTT	CASRIDSSNEKLFF
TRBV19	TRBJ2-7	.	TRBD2	TGTGCCAGTAGTCCAGGACTAGCGGGAGCCATCGGATACGAGCAGTACTTC	CASSPGLAGAIGYEQYF
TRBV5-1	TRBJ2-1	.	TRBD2	TGCGCCAGCAGCTCCCCTGGACTAGCGGACAATGAGCAGTTCTTC	CASSSPGLADNEQFF
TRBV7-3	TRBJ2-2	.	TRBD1	TGTGCCAGCAGCTTAATGGGACAGGGGTCCGGGGAGCTGTTTTTT	CASSLMGQGSGELFF
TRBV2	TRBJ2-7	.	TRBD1	TGTGCCAGCAGACCGGACAGGAGCTACTCCTACGAGCAGTACTTC	CASRPDRSYSYEQYF
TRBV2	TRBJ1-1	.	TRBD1	TGTGCCAGCAGTCAACTGGGACAGGGCCGAACTGAAGCTTTCTTT	CASSQLGQGRTEAFF
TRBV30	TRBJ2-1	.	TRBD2	TGTGCCTGGAGTGGACTAGCGGGAGTCTCCTACAATGAGCAGTTCTTC	CAWSGLAGVSYNEQFF
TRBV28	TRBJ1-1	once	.	TGTGCCAGCAGCGTCCTGAGGGCGAACACTGAAGCTTTCTTT	CASSVLRANTEAFF